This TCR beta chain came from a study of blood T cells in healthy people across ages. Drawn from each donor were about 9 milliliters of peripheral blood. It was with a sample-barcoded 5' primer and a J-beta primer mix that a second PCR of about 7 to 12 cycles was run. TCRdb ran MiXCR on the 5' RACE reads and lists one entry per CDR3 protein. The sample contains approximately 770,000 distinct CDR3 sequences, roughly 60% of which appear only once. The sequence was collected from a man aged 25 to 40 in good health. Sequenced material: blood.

The CDR3 DNA sequence: TGTGCCAGCACAACCCTCAGCGGGAGGTACACCGGGGAGCTGTTTTTT. Residues: CASTTLSGRYTGELFF. The V and J genes are TRBV6-2 or TRBV6-3 and TRBJ2-2, with 9 positions matching TRBD2. Germline V CDR1 and CDR2: MNHEY, SVGEGT. The CDR3 is 16 residues long. With 7 bases clipped from V and 3 bases from J, the junction kept 9 bases outside the gene matches.